These 20 T cell receptor beta chains share one sample of origin, sequenced in a study of T cell responses to AZD1222 COVID-19 vaccine. Using immunoSEQ multiplex PCR, the repertoire was profiled, and TCRdb retains in-frame clones only, with some absent. The sample lists 69,000 or so clones, about 88% occurring once. The sequencing used peripheral blood, collected 28 days after the second dose of the MenACWY control vaccine. The origin of the receptors is an adult who received the MenACWY meningococcal vaccine as a control.

The chain combines TRBV12-3 or TRBV12-4 with TRBJ2-3; possibly TRBD1 or TRBD2 for D (5 bases each). The CDR3 is 13 residues long. Trimming stripped 8 bases from V and 4 bases from J, with 13 bases between. CDR3 sequence reads: CASGLGTADTQYF. The CDR3 DNA reads TGTGCCAGCGGCCTGGGGACGGCAGATACGCAGTATTTT.

The V call is TRBV7-8, the J call TRBJ1-4; D is possibly TRBD1 (6 bases). Germline CDR1 and CDR2: SGHVS and FQNEAQ. Trimming shortened V by 7 bases and J by 4 bases, and 19 bases separated the two germline ends. The CDR3 loop spans 16 amino acids. The CDR3 region has the DNA TGTGCCAGCATACCCACCGGACAGACTTTTAATGAAAAACTGTTTTTT. This sequence encodes CASIPTGQTFNEKLFF.

V gene TRBV5-5 combines with J gene TRBJ2-7, with D possibly being TRBD2 (6 bases). Germline V lookup: CDR1 SGHKS, CDR2 YYEKEE (reference sequence). V gave up 4 bases and J gave up 7 bases, with 27 bases separating them. This CDR3 region has 17 residues. CDR3 nucleotides: TGTGCCAGCAGCGCCGATTTCTCCTGGGGCGGGACCGGGGAGCAGTACTTC. Protein: CASSADFSWGGTGEQYF.

The gene calls are TRBV7-2 and TRBJ2-7, with 9 positions matching TRBD2. The CDR3 is made up of 13 amino acids. The germline V gene encodes CDR1 SGHTA and CDR2 FQGNSA. J gave up 4 bases and V 5 bases, and 3 bases lay outside the gene matches. In DNA, the CDR3 is TGTGCCAGCAGCATTAGCGGGGGTTACGAGCAGTACTTC. It yields the protein CASSISGGYEQYF.

The chain uses TRBV7-9 and TRBJ1-2; TRBD1 aligns across 10 bases. Germline V gene lookup returns CDR1 SEHNR and CDR2 FQNEAQ (reference sequence). This CDR3 region has 15 residues. V dropped 5 bases and J dropped 4; count of bases not matched to a gene: 7. This CDR3 reads CASSTGTGAPYGYTF. The CDR3 nucleotides read TGTGCCAGCAGCACCGGGACAGGGGCTCCCTATGGCTACACCTTC.

This chain uses TRBV5-4 with TRBJ2-1; D gene ambiguous. Per germline, CDR1 SGHNT and CDR2 YYREEE (reference sequence). The germline V and J ends were trimmed by 4 bases and 0 bases, with 14 bases remaining between them. This CDR3 has 16 residues. The CDR3 coding sequence is TGTGCCAGCAGCCCAGATCCTAGAAGCTCCTACAATGAGCAGTTCTTC. This translates into CASSPDPRSSYNEQFF. Combining the CDR3 with reference TRBV5-4 and TRBJ2-1 gives the whole variable domain ETGVTQSPTHLIKTRGQQVTLRCSSQSGHNTVSWYQQALGQGPQFIFQYYREEENGRGNFPPRFSGLQFPNYSSELNVNALELDDSALYLCASSPDPRSSYNEQFFGPGTRLTVL.

This clone appeared once. The V and J genes are TRBV28 and TRBJ1-1; weak D call: TRBD1 (5 bases). With 1 base removed from V and 3 bases from J, the gap between germline ends came to 12 bases. CDR1 MDHEN and CDR2 SYDVKM come from the germline V gene. CDR3 size: 15 residues. CDR3 bases: TGTGCCAGCAGTTTATTGGGGTGGGGCCACACTGAAGCTTTCTTT. Amino acid sequence: CASSLLGWGHTEAFF.

The V and J genes are TRBV12-3 or TRBV12-4 and TRBJ2-2; no clear D. This CDR3 is built from 13 residues. V was trimmed by 5 bases and J by 4 bases, leaving 8 bases between them. CDR3 protein: CASSPRLTGELFF. CDR3 nucleotides: TGTGCCAGCAGTCCTAGACTCACCGGGGAGCTGTTTTTT.

The chain recombines TRBV5-1 with TRBJ2-3; the D call may be TRBD1 or TRBD2 (7 bases each). Trimming stripped 7 bases from V and 0 bases from J, with 18 bases between. The germline CDR1 and CDR2 sequences are SGHRS and YFSETQ. This CDR3 has 16 residues. The CDR3 DNA follows: TGCGCCAGCTCAAGGGAGGGGGCAGTGAGCACAGATACGCAGTATTTT. Residues: CASSREGAVSTDTQYF.

The chain combines TRBV6-4 with TRBJ1-2, with D unresolved. The CDR3 length is 13 residues. CDR1 and CDR2 (germline): MRHNA, SNTAGT. V lost 7 bases and J 2 bases, leaving 11 bases between the germline ends. CDR3 sequence reads: CASKGLGNYGYTF. CDR3 in DNA: TGTGCCAGCAAGGGATTGGGGAACTATGGCTACACCTTC.

The rearrangement uses TRBV4-3 and TRBJ1-6; unclear D gene. This CDR3 is 12 amino acids long. Per germline, CDR1 LGHNA and CDR2 YSLEER. V was shortened by 1 base and J by 10 bases, with 5 bases between the two germline ends. CDR3 sequence reads: CASSQGGSPLHF. CDR3 coding DNA: TGCGCCAGCAGCCAAGGGGGATCACCCCTCCACTTT.

The chain links TRBV30 to TRBJ1-5; possibly TRBD1 for D (5 bases). Trimming cost V 4 bases and J 0 bases, with 7 bases left between them. The CDR3 sequence is 13 residues long. CDR1 and CDR2 from the germline V gene are GTSNPN and SVGIG (reference sequence). CDR3 residues: CAWTGHSNQPQHF. The CDR3 nucleotides are TGTGCCTGGACAGGGCATAGCAATCAGCCCCAGCATTTT.

The rearrangement links TRBV5-1 to TRBJ2-5; D may be TRBD2 (6 bases). Germline V gives CDR1 SGHRS, CDR2 YFSETQ. V was pared by 0 bases and J by 1 base, with 13 bases between. The CDR3 runs 16 residues. The CDR3 nucleotides are TGCGCCAGCAGCTTGGACCCCAGAGCGGGCCAAGAGACCCAGTACTTC. Translating it yields CASSLDPRAGQETQYF.

The chain uses TRBV9 and TRBJ2-6, with 9 bases matching TRBD1. The CDR3 is made up of 20 amino acids. Germline V CDR1 and CDR2: SGDLS, YYNGEE. Germline trimming cut 4 bases from V and 0 bases from J; bases unmatched to any gene: 14. CDR3: CASSPTGTGQISSGANVLTF. The CDR3 DNA is TGTGCCAGCAGCCCCACGGGGACAGGGCAAATTAGCTCTGGGGCCAACGTCCTGACTTTC.

CDR3: CASSLALNRANTEAFF. CDR3 sequence (DNA): TGTGCCAGCAGCTTGGCCTTAAACAGGGCGAACACTGAAGCTTTCTTT. The chain links TRBV5-5 to TRBJ1-1, with D possibly TRBD1 on 6 matching bases. Germline V gives CDR1 SGHKS, CDR2 YYEKEE (reference sequence). The V end lost 0 bases, the J end lost 1 base, and 13 bases lay between the germline ends. This CDR3 is 16 amino acids long.

CDR3 nucleotides: TGTGCCAGCAGCCAGGCCCCCTACGAGCAGTACTTC. Translation gives CASSQAPYEQYF. J is TRBJ2-7 and V is TRBV14; D is undetermined. CDR3 length: 12 amino acids. Trimming cost V 3 bases and J 2 bases, with 5 bases left between them. The germline gives CDR1 SGHDN, CDR2 FVKESK.

This clone was seen a single time. V usage is TRBV18 and J usage is TRBJ2-7; D is possibly TRBD2 (5 bases). The CDR3 spans 11 residues. Germline CDR1 KGHSH, CDR2 LQKENI. The ends were cut back, 6 bases at V and 6 bases at J, with 9 bases in the middle. CDR3 residues: CASSEAGEQYF. For the CDR3, the DNA is TGTGCCAGCTCGGAGGCGGGCGAGCAGTACTTC.

The table lists this clone with a few counts. This chain uses TRBV19 with TRBJ1-5; 10 bases match TRBD1. The CDR3 runs 15 residues. The V and J ends lost 3 bases and 6 bases, in that order; junction bases with no gene match: 5. Germline CDR1 and CDR2: LNHDA and SQIVND (reference sequence). As DNA, the CDR3 is TGTGCCAGTAGTATTGAGACAGGGGGCATTCAGCCCCAGCATTTT. It translates to CASSIETGGIQPQHF.

This chain connects TRBV5-4 to TRBJ2-7; unclear D gene. There are 13 residues in the CDR3. V lost 1 base and J lost 4, with 9 bases in between. Germline values: CDR1 SGHNT, CDR2 YYREEE (reference sequence). The CDR3 DNA is TGTGCCAGCAGCTTGAACCGTCAATACGAGCAGTACTTC. This codes for CASSLNRQYEQYF.

The chain recombines TRBV19 with TRBJ2-3, with 7 bases matching TRBD2. Germline loops: CDR1 LNHDA, CDR2 SQIVND (reference sequence). The CDR3 is 15 amino acids. J lost 4 bases, V lost 8 bases, and 12 bases had no gene match. CDR3 DNA sequence: TGTGCCAGTTCCCGCGAAGGGAGGGGCCCAGATACGCAGTATTTT. Protein sequence: CASSREGRGPDTQYF. The full variable domain, with the rest looked up from reference TRBV19 and TRBJ2-3, is DGGITQSPKYLFRKEGQNVTLSCEQNLNHDAMYWYRQDPGQGLRLIYYSQIVNDFQKGDIAEGYSVSREKKESFPLTVTSAQKNPTAFYLCASSREGRGPDTQYFGPGTRLTVL.